Listed below are T cell receptor beta chains from one sample, sequenced in a study of blood T cell repertoires in COVID-19. The table came from immunoSEQ multiplex PCR; TCRdb's copy has only in-frame clones and leaves some out. This table has 140,000 to 150,000 clones, about nine tenths appearing once. The specimen sequenced was peripheral blood. The receptors were sampled from a man aged 80 or over with acute or convalescent COVID-19. The CDR3 runs from the conserved cysteine through the conserved F or W. D genes are given only for firm matches. Clone size is stated in some rows and not others, as once, few, many or a class when expanded.

v_call	d_call	clone_size	j_call	cdr3_nt	cdr3_aa
TRBV7-6	NA	NA	TRBJ2-3	TGTGCCAGCAGCCCCAGATCTCCCGCGGGCTATTTCACAGATACGCAGTATTTT	CASSPRSPAGYFTDTQYF
TRBV6-5	TRBD1	NA	TRBJ1-4	TGTGCCAGCACCAAGGGACAGGCAACTAATGAAAAACTGTTTTTT	CASTKGQATNEKLFF
TRBV5-1	NA	NA	TRBJ1-1	TGCGCCAGCAGTCGGCGCGCAGGGCAGGTGGTGAACACTGAAGCTTTCTTT	CASSRRAGQVVNTEAFF
TRBV27	TRBD2	NA	TRBJ2-3	TGTGCCAGCAGAACCGGGACTAGCGGGTTCGGAGATACGCAGTATTTT	CASRTGTSGFGDTQYF
TRBV7-2	NA	once	TRBJ1-2	TGTGCCAGCAGCTCCACCGTGACAGGAATTGGGGGCTACACCTTC	CASSSTVTGIGGYTF
TRBV9	NA	NA	TRBJ2-1	TGTGCCAGCAGCGTAGATCCGGGAGCCTACAATGAGCAGTTCTTC	CASSVDPGAYNEQFF
TRBV9	NA	once	TRBJ1-4	TGTGCCAGCAGCGTCGGCACGGGGGAAACTAATGAAAAACTGTTTTTT	CASSVGTGETNEKLFF
TRBV3-1/TRBV3-2	NA	once	TRBJ1-2	TGTGCCAGCAGCTATTGGACTAGCCCCTCGGGGTATGGCTACACCTTC	CASSYWTSPSGYGYTF
TRBV5-4	NA	NA	TRBJ1-3	TGTGCCAGCAGCTTGGCCCTGTCTGGAAACACCATATATTTT	CASSLALSGNTIYF
TRBV20-1	NA	NA	TRBJ1-6	TGCAGTGCTAGTTCAGGAAATAGGATACCCCTCCACTTT	CSASSGNRIPLHF
TRBV28	NA	NA	TRBJ1-1	TGTGCCAGCAGTTTATGGGAGACTATTCAGGGGGCTTTCTTT	CASSLWETIQGAFF
TRBV9	NA	NA	TRBJ1-3	TGTGCCAGCAGCGCAAGGGCCGGGAGCTCTGGAAACACCATATATTTT	CASSARAGSSGNTIYF
TRBV18	TRBD1	NA	TRBJ1-5	TGTGCCAGCTCACTTTACAGGGGGATAGAGAGCAATCAGCCCCAGCATTTT	CASSLYRGIESNQPQHF
TRBV7-8	TRBD1	NA	TRBJ2-1	TGTGCCAGCAGCTCAACGGACAGGGGGCAGTTCTTC	CASSSTDRGQFF
TRBV25-1	TRBD1	NA	TRBJ1-2	TGTGCCAGCAGTGAATCGGACAGGGGCGCTCGGTACTATGGCTACACCTTC	CASSESDRGARYYGYTF
TRBV18	NA	once	TRBJ1-5	TGTGCCAGCTCACCACCAGGGAGTGGAAGCAATCAGCCCCAGCATTTT	CASSPPGSGSNQPQHF
TRBV5-1	NA	NA	TRBJ2-1	TGCGCCAGCAGCTTCGCCCCTAGCTCCTACAATGAGCAGTTCTTC	CASSFAPSSYNEQFF
TRBV28	NA	NA	TRBJ1-5	TGTGCCAGCAGCCCAGATGGTAGCAATCAGCCCCAGCATTTT	CASSPDGSNQPQHF
TRBV5-1	NA	NA	TRBJ1-4	TGCGCCAGCAGCCCAGGGTCGCAGAATGAAAAACTGTTTTTT	CASSPGSQNEKLFF
TRBV30	NA	once	TRBJ2-7	TGTGCCTGGAGTGTACTTGGGGGCAGTGGGGAGCAGTACTTC	CAWSVLGGSGEQYF